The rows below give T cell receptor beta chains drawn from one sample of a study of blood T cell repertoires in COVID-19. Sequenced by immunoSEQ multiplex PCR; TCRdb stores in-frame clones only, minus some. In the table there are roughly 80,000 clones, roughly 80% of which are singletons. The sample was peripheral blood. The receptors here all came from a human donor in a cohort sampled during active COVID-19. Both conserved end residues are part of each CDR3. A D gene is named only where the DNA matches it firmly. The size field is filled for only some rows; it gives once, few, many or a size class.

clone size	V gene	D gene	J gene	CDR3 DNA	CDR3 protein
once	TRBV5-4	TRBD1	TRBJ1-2	TGTGCCAGCAGCCGCTCGGACAGGGTGGGTGAGAACTATGGCTACACCTTC	CASSRSDRVGENYGYTF
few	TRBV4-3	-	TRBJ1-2	TGCGCCAGCAGCCAAGAGATCGCTATGGTCTCCGGCTATGGCTACACCTTC	CASSQEIAMVSGYGYTF
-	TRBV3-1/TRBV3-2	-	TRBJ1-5	TGTGCCAGCAGCCAAGACCTAGCGCATCAGCCCCAGCATTTT	CASSQDLAHQPQHF
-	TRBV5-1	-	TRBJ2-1	TGCGCCAGCAGGCCTTCAGGGAATGAGCAGTTCTTC	CASRPSGNEQFF
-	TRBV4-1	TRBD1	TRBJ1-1	TGCGCCAGCAGCCAAGGGACGAACAGGGGAGGAGGGACTGAAGCTTTCTTT	CASSQGTNRGGGTEAFF
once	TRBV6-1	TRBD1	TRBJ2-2	TGTGCCAGCAGTGAAGGGACAGGGGGCGCGGGCGGGGAGCTGTTTTTT	CASSEGTGGAGGELFF
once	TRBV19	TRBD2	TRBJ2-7	TGTGCCAGTAGCCCCAGCGGGGGGCTCGTCGAGCAGTACTTC	CASSPSGGLVEQYF
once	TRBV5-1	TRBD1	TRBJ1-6	TGCGCCAGCAGATTAGGGACAGGTGGAAATTCACCCCTCCACTTT	CASRLGTGGNSPLHF
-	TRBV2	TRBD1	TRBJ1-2	TGTGCCAGCAGTGAAACAGGGGTTAACTATGGCTACACCTTC	CASSETGVNYGYTF
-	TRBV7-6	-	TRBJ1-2	TGTGCCAGCAGCCCAATTGTGGGCTACACCTTC	CASSPIVGYTF
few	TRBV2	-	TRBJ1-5	TGTGCCAGCAGCGCAGCCGGGAGCAAGGGCGGCAATCAGCCCCAGCATTTT	CASSAAGSKGGNQPQHF
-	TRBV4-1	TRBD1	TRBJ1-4	TGCGCCAGCAGCCAAGAACAGGGGCAAACTAATGAAAAACTGTTTTTT	CASSQEQGQTNEKLFF
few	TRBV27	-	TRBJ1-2	TGTGCCAGCAGTCCCTACGGAGGGGGGGGCTATGGCTACACCTTC	CASSPYGGGGYGYTF
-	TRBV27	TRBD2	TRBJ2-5	TGTGCCAGCAGTCTACTTCAGCGGGGGGGCTCGCGAGAGACCCAGTACTTC	CASSLLQRGGSRETQYF
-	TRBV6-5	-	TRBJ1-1	TGTGCCAGCAGTCGGACACTGGGGACTGAAGCTTTCTTT	CASSRTLGTEAFF
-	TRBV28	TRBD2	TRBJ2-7	TGTGCCAGCAGTTTACCGAGGACTAGAGCCTCCTACGAGCAGTACTTC	CASSLPRTRASYEQYF
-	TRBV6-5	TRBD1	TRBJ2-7	TGTGCCAGCAGTCGAGGGACAGGGGGGGACGAGCAGTACTTC	CASSRGTGGDEQYF
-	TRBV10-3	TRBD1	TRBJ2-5	TGTGCCATCAGGCAACCGGGACAGGGGGAAGAGACCCAGTACTTC	CAIRQPGQGEETQYF
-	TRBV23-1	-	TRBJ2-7	TGCGCCAGCAGTCCGGGGACATTTCAAGGGGACGAGCAGTACTTC	CASSPGTFQGDEQYF
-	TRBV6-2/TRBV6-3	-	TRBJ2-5	TGTGCCAGCAGCCTCTCAGGGATCCCAGAGACCCAGTACTTC	CASSLSGIPETQYF
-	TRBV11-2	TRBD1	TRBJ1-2	TGTGCCAGCAGCTTTGGGCCGGGACAGGGGGTTAGTGACTATGGCTACACCTTC	CASSFGPGQGVSDYGYTF
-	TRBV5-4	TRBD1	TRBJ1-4	TGTGCCAGCAGCCCCGGGACAGTGAGTGAAAAACTGTTTTTT	CASSPGTVSEKLFF
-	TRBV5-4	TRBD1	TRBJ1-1	TGTGCCAGCAGCTCCCGGGACAGGGGGAACACTGAAGCTTTCTTT	CASSSRDRGNTEAFF
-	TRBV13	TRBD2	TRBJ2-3	TGTGCCAGCAGCTCGGGAGGCCCAACAGATACGCAGTATTTT	CASSSGGPTDTQYF
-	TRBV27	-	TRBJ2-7	TGTGCCAGCAGTTCGGTAGGGGGATCCTACGAGCAGTACTTC	CASSSVGGSYEQYF
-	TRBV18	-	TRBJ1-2	TGTGCCAGCTCACCACTGGGCCCCAAAAACTATGGCTACACCTTC	CASSPLGPKNYGYTF
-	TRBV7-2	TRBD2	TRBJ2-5	TGTGCCACCGCACGGGGGGGCAGGGAGACCCAGTACTTC	CATARGGRETQYF
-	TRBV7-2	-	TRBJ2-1	TGTGCCAGCAGCCCTCGGCGGACTGGGAATGAGCAGTTCTTC	CASSPRRTGNEQFF
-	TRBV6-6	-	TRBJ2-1	TGTGCCAGCAGTTATTACCCCCGGGACATTTACAATGAGCAGTTCTTC	CASSYYPRDIYNEQFF
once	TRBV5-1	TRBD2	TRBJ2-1	TGCGCCAGCAGGGGCCTAGCGGGGGGCAATGAGCAGTTCTTC	CASRGLAGGNEQFF
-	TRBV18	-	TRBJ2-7	TGTGCCAGCTCACCAACGTGGGGGGAGAACGAGCAGTACTTC	CASSPTWGENEQYF
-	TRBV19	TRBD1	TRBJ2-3	TGTGCCAGTAGTATGACAGGGAGAGATACGCAGTATTTT	CASSMTGRDTQYF
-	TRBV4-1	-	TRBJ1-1	TGCGCCAGCAGCCAGTCGTTTGGCGGGGCGTCTGACACTGAAGCTTTCTTT	CASSQSFGGASDTEAFF
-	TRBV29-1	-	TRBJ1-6	TGCAGCGTTGAAGAGGGGAGTCAGAGCTCCTATAATTCACCCCTCCACTTT	CSVEEGSQSSYNSPLHF
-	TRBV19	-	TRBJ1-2	TGTGCCAGTAGTATATGGGGCGCGGACTATGGCTACACCTTC	CASSIWGADYGYTF
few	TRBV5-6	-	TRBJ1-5	TGTGCCAGCAGCTTGGAGGGGTATAGCAATCAGCCCCAGCATTTT	CASSLEGYSNQPQHF
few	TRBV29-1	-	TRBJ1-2	TGCAGCGCCGCGGTTGACTATGGCTACACCTTC	CSAAVDYGYTF
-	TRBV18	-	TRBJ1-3	TGTGCCAGCTCACCAGGCTTCTCTGGAAACACCATATATTTT	CASSPGFSGNTIYF
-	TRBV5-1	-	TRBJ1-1	TGCGCCAGCAGCCAATCTATAGGGGCGGACACTGAAGCTTTCTTT	CASSQSIGADTEAFF
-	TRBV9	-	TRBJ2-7	TGTGCCAGCAGCGTAGGGGGGCGGAACTACGAGCAGTACTTC	CASSVGGRNYEQYF
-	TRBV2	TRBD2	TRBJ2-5	TGTGCCAGTACCGGACGGCTAGCGGGGGGAGAGACCCAGTACTTC	CASTGRLAGGETQYF
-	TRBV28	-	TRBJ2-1	TGTGCCAGCAGTCCCTTGCGTTTCTCCTACAATGAGCAGTTCTTC	CASSPLRFSYNEQFF